This T cell receptor (beta chain) comes out of a study of blood T cells in healthy people across ages. Study outcomes and limitations: TCR beta diversity tracked closely with naive T cell percentage. Naive CD4+ cell counts and diversity both ran higher in long-lived than in aged donors.

Isolation recovered at least 6.5 million PBMCs from every sample. Primed by a sample-barcoded 5' primer and a J-beta primer mix, a second PCR proceeded for about 6 to 11 cycles. Each cDNA molecule was tagged by a template-switch adaptor that had 12 random nucleotides. TCRdb fed the 5' RACE reads into MiXCR, producing one record per CDR3 protein. This table has 1.5 million to 2 million distinct CDR3 sequences, about two fifths appearing once. The CDR3 length is 14 residues. Germline V lookup: CDR1 SGHNT, CDR2 YENEEA. The germline V and J ends were trimmed by 7 bases and 2 bases, with 15 bases remaining between them. This clonotype was seen only once. What it binds is unknown.

Sequencing was done on a sample of blood. The V and J genes are TRBV11-3 and TRBJ2-7; either TRBD1 or TRBD2 may supply D (5 bases each). The clonotype originates from a human donor in good health. DNA of the CDR3: TGTGCCAGCACAAACCGGGACCACCCCTACGAGCAGTACTTC. The encoded protein is CASTNRDHPYEQYF.